A selection of T cell receptor beta chains follows, all from one sample in a study of cytomegalovirus exposure and HLA in healthy donors. Profiled with immunoSEQ multiplex PCR; TCRdb holds only in-frame clones, not every one. The sample records 150,000 to 200,000 clones, around three quarters being singletons. Sequencing was performed on PBMCs. The receptors stem from a man aged 35-49 years in good health and CMV-seropositive. The CDR3 runs from the conserved cysteine through the conserved F or W. D genes are given only for firm matches.

>TRBJ1-1|TRBD1|TRBV28
TGTGCCAGCAGTTTATTGACAGGGACAGCTTTCTTT
CASSLLTGTAFF
>TRBJ2-3|TRBD2|TRBV9
TGTGCCAGCAGCGTAGCCCCGGGGGGAGCAACAGATACGCAGTATTTT
CASSVAPGGATDTQYF
>TRBJ1-1|TRBD1|TRBV7-9
TGTTCCAGCAGCGTGGACAGGACTGAAGCTTTCTTT
CSSSVDRTEAFF
>TRBJ2-5|.|TRBV19
TGTGCCAGTAGTATCCCGGACTACCAAGAGACCCAGTACTTC
CASSIPDYQETQYF
>TRBJ1-3|.|TRBV5-4
TGTGCCAGCAGCTTGGGGGGACAAGGAAACACCATATATTTT
CASSLGGQGNTIYF
>TRBJ2-1|.|TRBV11-2
TGTGCCAGCAGCTTAGTTGGGGGGATCCCCAATGAGCAGTTCTTC
CASSLVGGIPNEQFF
>TRBJ2-3|.|TRBV5-1
TGCGCCAGCAGCTTGTGGGGACAAAGCACAGATACGCAGTATTTT
CASSLWGQSTDTQYF
>TRBJ2-1|TRBD2|TRBV9
TGTGCCAGCGGATTGGGGGGGGATGAGCAGTTCTTC
CASGLGGDEQFF
>TRBJ2-1|TRBD2|TRBV29-1
TGCAGCGTTCAAACTAGCGGGGATGCCTACAATGAGCAGTTCTTC
CSVQTSGDAYNEQFF
>TRBJ1-5|TRBD1|TRBV15
TGTGCCACCAGCAGAGATCCGCCCAGGACAGGGGACAATCAGCCCCAGCATTTT
CATSRDPPRTGDNQPQHF
>TRBJ1-1|.|TRBV5-6
TGTGCCAGCAGCTTGGGTGGGGGGACTGAAGCTTTCTTT
CASSLGGGTEAFF